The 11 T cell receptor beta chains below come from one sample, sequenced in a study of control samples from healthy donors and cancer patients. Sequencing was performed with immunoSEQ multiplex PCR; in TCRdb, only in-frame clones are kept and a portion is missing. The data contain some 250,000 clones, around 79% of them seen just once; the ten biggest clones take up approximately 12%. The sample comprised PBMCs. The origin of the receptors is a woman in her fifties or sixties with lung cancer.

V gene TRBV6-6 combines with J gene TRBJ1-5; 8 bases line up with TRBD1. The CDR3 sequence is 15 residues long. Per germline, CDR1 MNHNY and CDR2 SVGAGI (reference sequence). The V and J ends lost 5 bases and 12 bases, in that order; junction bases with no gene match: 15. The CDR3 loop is CASSKPGTGEVFQHF. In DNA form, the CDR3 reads TGTGCCAGCAGTAAACCCGGGACAGGTGAGGTTTTCCAGCATTTT.

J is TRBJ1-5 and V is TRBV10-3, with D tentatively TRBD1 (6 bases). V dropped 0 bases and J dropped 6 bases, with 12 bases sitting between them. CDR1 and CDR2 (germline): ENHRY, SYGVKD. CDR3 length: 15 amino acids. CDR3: CAISESERGIQPQHF. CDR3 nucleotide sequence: TGTGCCATCAGTGAGTCGGAAAGGGGGATTCAGCCCCAGCATTTT.

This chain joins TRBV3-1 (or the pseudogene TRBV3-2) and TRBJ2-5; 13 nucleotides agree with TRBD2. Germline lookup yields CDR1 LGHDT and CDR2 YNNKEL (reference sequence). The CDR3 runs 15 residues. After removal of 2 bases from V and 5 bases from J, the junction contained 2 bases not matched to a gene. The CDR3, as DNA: TGTGCCAGCAGCCAAAGGACTAGCGGGAGTGAGACCCAGTACTTC. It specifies CASSQRTSGSETQYF.

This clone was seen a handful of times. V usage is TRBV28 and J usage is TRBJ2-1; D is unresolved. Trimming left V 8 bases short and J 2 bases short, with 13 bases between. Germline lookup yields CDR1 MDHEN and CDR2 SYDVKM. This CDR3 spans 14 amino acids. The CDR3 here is CASAFWVAYNEQFF. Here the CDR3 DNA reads TGTGCCAGCGCCTTTTGGGTAGCCTACAATGAGCAGTTCTTC.

Here the CDR3 reads CASTRRDRARTEGYTF. The CDR3 DNA follows: TGTGCCAGCACCCGTCGGGACAGGGCCCGAACGGAGGGCTACACCTTC. This chain joins TRBV5-6 and TRBJ1-2; 9 bases line up with TRBD1. CDR1 is SGHDT and CDR2 is YYEEEE in the germline V gene. The CDR3 sequence is 16 residues long. Trimming at V came to 6 bases and at J to 8 bases, leaving 17 bases not matched to a gene.

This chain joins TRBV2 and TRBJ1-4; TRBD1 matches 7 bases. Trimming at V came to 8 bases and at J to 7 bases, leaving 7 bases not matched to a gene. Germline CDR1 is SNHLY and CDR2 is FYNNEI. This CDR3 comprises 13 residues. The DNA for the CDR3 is TGTGCCAGCGAACTCAACAGGGGTGAAAAACTGTTTTTT. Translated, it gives CASELNRGEKLFF.

The CDR3 sequence: CASSWTGQGAYEQYF. The CDR3 nucleotides are TGTGCCAGCAGTTGGACGGGACAGGGGGCCTACGAGCAGTACTTC. This chain uses TRBV7-9 with TRBJ2-7; 11 bases align to TRBD1. The germline V gene has CDR1 SEHNR and CDR2 FQNEAQ (reference sequence). The CDR3 is 15 amino acids. After removal of 6 bases from V and 2 bases from J, the junction contained 6 bases not matched to a gene.

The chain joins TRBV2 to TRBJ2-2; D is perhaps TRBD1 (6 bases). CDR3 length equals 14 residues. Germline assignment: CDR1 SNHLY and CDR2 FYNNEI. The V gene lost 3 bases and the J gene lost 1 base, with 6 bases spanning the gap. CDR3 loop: CASSDRGNTGELFF. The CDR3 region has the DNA TGTGCCAGCAGTGACAGGGGGAACACCGGGGAGCTGTTTTTT. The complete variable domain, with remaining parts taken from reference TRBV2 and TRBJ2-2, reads EPEVTQTPSHQVTQMGQEVILRCVPISNHLYFYWYRQILGQKVEFLVSFYNNEISEKSEIFDDQFSVERPDGSNFTLKIRSTKLEDSAMYFCASSDRGNTGELFFGEGSRLTVL.

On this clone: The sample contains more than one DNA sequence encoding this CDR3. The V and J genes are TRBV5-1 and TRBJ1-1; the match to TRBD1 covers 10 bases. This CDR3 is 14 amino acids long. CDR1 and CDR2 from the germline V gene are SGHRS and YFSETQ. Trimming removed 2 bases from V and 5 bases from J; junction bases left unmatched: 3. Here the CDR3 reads CASSLGQGETEAFF. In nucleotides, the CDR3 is TGCGCCAGCAGCTTAGGACAGGGGGAAACTGAAGCTTTCTTT.

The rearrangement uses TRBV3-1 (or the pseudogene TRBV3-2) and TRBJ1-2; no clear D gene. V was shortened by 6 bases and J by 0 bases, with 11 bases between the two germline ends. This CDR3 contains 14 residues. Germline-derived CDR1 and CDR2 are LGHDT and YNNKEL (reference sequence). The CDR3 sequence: CASSQPGANYGYTF. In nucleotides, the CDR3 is TGTGCCAGCAGTCAGCCAGGAGCTAACTATGGCTACACCTTC.

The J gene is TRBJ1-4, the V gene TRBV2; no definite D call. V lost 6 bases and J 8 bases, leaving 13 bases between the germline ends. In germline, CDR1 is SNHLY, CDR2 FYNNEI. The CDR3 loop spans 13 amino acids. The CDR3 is CASRGGVEEKLFF. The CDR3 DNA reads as TGTGCCAGCAGAGGTGGAGTTGAGGAAAAACTGTTTTTT.